One and the same sample provided the 19 T cell receptor beta chains below, sequenced in a study of cytomegalovirus exposure and HLA in healthy donors. Vbeta (60) and Jbeta (13) primers were used in the PCR. Profiled with immunoSEQ multiplex PCR; TCRdb holds only in-frame clones, not every one. Of approximately 120,000 clones in the sample, under 20% are singletons; the top ten hold approximately 2.9%. The specimen was PBMCs. The receptor set was obtained from a female donor in good health and CMV-seropositive.

V is TRBV27 and J is TRBJ2-1, with 8 bases fitting TRBD2. The CDR3 runs to 15 residues. Germline trimming cut 5 bases from V and 6 bases from J; bases unmatched to any gene: 9. CDR1 and CDR2 (germline): MNHEY, SMNVEV (reference sequence). The CDR3 DNA reads as TGTGCCAGCAGTCCCCGGGGGGGCTTTGGCAATGAGCAGTTCTTC. Translating gives CASSPRGGFGNEQFF.

The V and J genes are TRBV9 and TRBJ2-1; 9 bases map to TRBD1. Germline V CDR1 and CDR2: SGDLS, YYNGEE. Losses at the gene ends were 2 bases for V and 3 bases for J; bases not matched to a gene: 3. The CDR3 is 15 residues long. The CDR3 here is CASSVRDRDYNEQFF. For the CDR3, the DNA is TGTGCCAGCAGCGTCCGGGACAGGGACTACAATGAGCAGTTCTTC.

This clone occurred a few times. This may be a read error, as it is one base from a much larger clone. The chain couples TRBV5-4 to TRBJ1-5; D uncertain. CDR1 SGHNT and CDR2 YYREEE come from the germline V gene (reference sequence). The CDR3 loop spans 11 amino acids. CDR3: CPGKTYQPQNF. Here the CDR3 DNA reads TGCCCCGGCAAGACTTATCAGCCCCAGAATTTT.

This clone has a handful of counts. The chain carries TRBV4-2 and TRBJ2-7, with D possibly matching TRBD1 (6 bases). Trimming removed 4 bases from V and 3 bases from J, with 19 bases in between. Germline CDR1 is LGHNA and CDR2 is YNFKEQ. The length of the CDR3 is 16 residues. CDR3 DNA: TGTGCCAGCAGCCCTCAGGCCTCCGGACAGTTCTACGAGCAGTACTTC. It yields the protein CASSPQASGQFYEQYF.

In its sample, this clone was seen a few times. This chain connects TRBV5-1 to TRBJ1-1, with 12 positions matching TRBD1. The CDR3 totals 18 residues. Germline V lookup: CDR1 SGHRS, CDR2 YFSETQ. Trimming removed 3 bases from V and 0 bases from J; junction bases left unmatched: 9. The CDR3 spells CASSWGTGGSRLNTEAFF. Here the CDR3 DNA reads TGCGCCAGCAGCTGGGGGACAGGGGGCAGTAGACTGAACACTGAAGCTTTCTTT. The full variable domain, in which reference TRBV5-1 and TRBJ1-1 provide the parts outside the CDR3, is KAGVTQTPRYLIKTRGQQVTLSCSPISGHRSVSWYQQTPGQGLQFLFEYFSETQRNKGNFPGRFSGRQFSNSRSEMNVSTLELGDSALYLCASSWGTGGSRLNTEAFFGQGTRLTVV.

The CDR3 region has the DNA TGCGCCAGCAGCTTGGACGGCCGGTCGGGTAATCAGCCCCAGCATTTT. Residues: CASSLDGRSGNQPQHF. This chain uses TRBV5-1 with TRBJ1-5; no firm D call. Trimming cost V 0 bases and J 4 bases, with 14 bases left between them. CDR3 length: 16 amino acids. The V gene's germline CDR1 is SGHRS and CDR2 YFSETQ.

CDR3 amino acids: CASSKGFGETQYF. CDR3 sequence (DNA): TGTGCCAGCTCCAAGGGGTTCGGAGAGACCCAGTACTTC. The rearrangement joins TRBV18 to TRBJ2-5; D perhaps matches TRBD1 (5 bases). Germline V lookup: CDR1 KGHSH, CDR2 LQKENI. This CDR3 comprises 13 residues. Between the trimmed V and J ends, which lost 6 bases and 4 bases, there was a span of 12 bases. Full variable domain (outside the CDR3, taken from reference TRBV18 and TRBJ2-5): NAGVMQNPRHLVRRRGQEARLRCSPMKGHSHVYWYRQLPEEGLKFMVYLQKENIIDESGMPKERFSAEFPKEGPSILRIQQVVRGDSAAYFCASSKGFGETQYFGPGTRLLVL.

The chain combines TRBV6-1 with TRBJ1-6; 9 bases line up with TRBD1. Looked up from germline, CDR1 is MNHNS and CDR2 is SASEGT. J lost 9 bases, V lost 3 bases, and 6 bases had no gene match. This CDR3 is built from 15 residues. CDR3 DNA: TGTGCCAGCAGTGAGGAAACAGGGGGCGGTTCACCCCTCCACTTT. It translates to CASSEETGGGSPLHF.

This clone turned up a few times. The rearrangement links TRBV11-2 to TRBJ2-7; 7 nucleotides agree with TRBD1. CDR1 is SGHAT and CDR2 is FQNNGV in the germline V gene. Losses at the gene ends were 6 bases for V and 5 bases for J; bases not matched to a gene: 10. The CDR3 consists of 14 residues. As DNA, the CDR3 is TGTGCCAGCAGGGATATACAGGGGACCCACGAGCAGTACTTC. It codes for CASRDIQGTHEQYF.

This chain uses TRBV4-1 with TRBJ1-4; no firm D call. The CDR3 is made up of 18 amino acids. Germline CDR1 is MGHRA and CDR2 is YSYEKL. Trimming left V 0 bases short and J 5 bases short, with 19 bases between. CDR3: CASSQDRSGYSMNEKLFF. As DNA, the CDR3 is TGCGCCAGCAGCCAAGATAGGTCAGGATATTCTATGAATGAAAAACTGTTTTTT.

J is TRBJ1-1 and V is TRBV28; D not certain. V was pared by 1 base and J by 5 bases, with 14 bases between. The CDR3 has 15 residues. The germline V gene encodes CDR1 MDHEN and CDR2 SYDVKM. The CDR3 DNA reads as TGTGCCAGCAGTTTATTGGGCCCTGGGCAGACTGAAGCTTTCTTT. It is translated as CASSLLGPGQTEAFF. The variable domain in full, completed from reference TRBV28 and TRBJ1-1, reads DVKVTQSSRYLVKRTGEKVFLECVQDMDHENMFWYRQDPGLGLRLIYFSYDVKMKEKGDIPEGYSVSREKKERFSLILESASTNQTSMYLCASSLLGPGQTEAFFGQGTRLTVV.

A few counts support this clone. The chain has TRBV6-4 and TRBJ2-7; TRBD2 matches at 7 bases. The CDR3 loop spans 14 amino acids. Losses at the gene ends were 8 bases for V and 4 bases for J; bases not matched to a gene: 11. Germline V CDR1 and CDR2: MRHNA, SNTAGT. CDR3 sequence reads: CASAGLAGVYEQYF. The DNA of the CDR3 is TGTGCCAGCGCCGGTCTGGCGGGAGTGTACGAGCAGTACTTC.

This clone was detected only a few times. In nucleotides, the CDR3 is TGTGCCAGCAGCCTGACAGGGGGCGGAGGCTACACCTTC. This codes for CASSLTGGGGYTF. The V and J genes are TRBV7-9 and TRBJ1-2; 10 nucleotides align to TRBD1. Looked up from germline, CDR1 is SEHNR and CDR2 is FQNEAQ (reference sequence). Losses at the gene ends were 5 bases for V and 8 bases for J; bases not matched to a gene: 5. CDR3 size: 13 residues.

This clone was counted between two and nine times. CDR3 sequence (DNA): TGTGCCAGCAGTTTAAGTCCCCGGACTAGCGGCCGACTTAATGAGCAGTTCTTC. Residues: CASSLSPRTSGRLNEQFF. The V and J genes are TRBV27 and TRBJ2-1, with TRBD2 matching over 10 bases. This CDR3 is 18 amino acids long. J was trimmed by 7 bases and V by 2 bases; bases with no gene match: 14. CDR1 MNHEY and CDR2 SMNVEV come from the germline V gene (reference sequence).

In this sample, this clone turned up a few times. This chain links TRBV27 with TRBJ2-3; possibly TRBD2 for D (6 bases). The CDR3 contains 15 residues. V gave up 2 bases and J gave up 4 bases, with 13 bases separating them. In germline, CDR1 is MNHEY, CDR2 SMNVEV (reference sequence). As DNA, the CDR3 is TGTGCCAGCAGTTTAGTTCAGGAGGGACCAGATACGCAGTATTTT. Amino acid sequence: CASSLVQEGPDTQYF.

This clone was found a few times. The J gene is TRBJ2-1, the V gene TRBV5-1; 12 positions agree with TRBD2. Germline V gives CDR1 SGHRS, CDR2 YFSETQ. The CDR3 runs to 16 residues. Unmatched junction bases numbered 6, after V lost 4 bases and J lost 4 bases. DNA for the CDR3: TGCGCCAGCAGCCCCGGGACTAGCGGGTTATACAATGAGCAGTTCTTC. Translation: CASSPGTSGLYNEQFF.

This clone was seen only a few times. The chain couples TRBV6-5 to TRBJ2-7; TRBD1 is a possible D gene (6 bases). Germline V gene data show CDR1 as MNHEY and CDR2 as SVGAGI. The CDR3 length is 14 residues. The V end lost 6 bases, the J end lost 4 bases, and 16 bases lay between the germline ends. CDR3 loop: CASSTRLQGYEQYF. The CDR3 nucleotides are TGTGCCAGCAGCACTCGCTTACAGGGATACGAGCAGTACTTC.

This clone appeared a few times. V usage is TRBV4-2 and J usage is TRBJ2-7; 14 bases agree with TRBD2. Germline CDR1 and CDR2: LGHNA and YNFKEQ. The CDR3 totals 16 residues. Trimming at V came to 2 bases and at J to 5 bases, leaving 5 bases not matched to a gene. The CDR3 DNA follows: TGTGCCAGCAGCCAAACGGGACTAGCGGGAGAACACGAGCAGTACTTC. Translation gives CASSQTGLAGEHEQYF.

The rearrangement links TRBV5-1 to TRBJ1-2; possible D gene TRBD1, 6 bases. The germline gives CDR1 SGHRS, CDR2 YFSETQ. V lost 4 bases to trimming and J lost 4 bases, with 11 bases between them. The CDR3 extends over 13 amino acids. The CDR3 nucleotides read TGCGCCAGCAGCCCGGACAGCCGCTATGGCTACACCTTC. It encodes CASSPDSRYGYTF.